What follows are 8 T cell receptor beta chains derived from one specimen sequenced in a study of T cells in Graves' hyperthyroidism and ophthalmopathy. TCR beta CDR3 regions were amplified from RNA transcripts. Researchers ran a first-round RT-PCR on the TCR CDR3 using the HTBI primer set. TCRdb passed the multiplex PCR reads through MiXCR, listing each CDR3 protein once. The sample holds 550,000 to 600,000 distinct CDR3 sequences, about 14% seen once. The sequencing input was blood. The source is a woman under 30 with Graves' ophthalmopathy.

The chain joins TRBV7-2 to TRBJ2-1; D gene ambiguous. The V gene's germline CDR1 is SGHTA and CDR2 FQGNSA. This CDR3 is built from 13 residues. V gave up 3 bases and J gave up 7 bases, with 10 bases separating them. The CDR3 sequence: CASSLVVENEQFF. CDR3 sequence (DNA): TGTGCCAGCAGCTTGGTGGTTGAGAATGAGCAGTTCTTC.

This clonotype has at least ten counts. The rearrangement uses TRBV2 and TRBJ2-7; TRBD2 agrees at 7 bases. V dropped 8 bases and J dropped 6; count of bases not matched to a gene: 13. CDR3 length: 14 amino acids. Germline values: CDR1 SNHLY, CDR2 FYNNEI. The CDR3 DNA reads as TGTGCCAGCTTCCCCAATTCGGGCGGGAGCGAGCAGTACTTC. This translates into CASFPNSGGSEQYF.

This chain connects TRBV6-2 or TRBV6-3 to TRBJ2-1; 8 bases line up with TRBD2. J lost 6 bases, V lost 6 bases, and 13 bases had no gene match. Germline V gives CDR1 MNHEY, CDR2 SVGEGT. This CDR3 is 16 amino acids long. This CDR3 reads CASRSPAGEGGNEQFF. The CDR3 DNA reads TGTGCCAGCAGATCTCCAGCGGGAGAGGGGGGCAATGAGCAGTTCTTC.

Ten or more counts support this clonotype. This chain connects TRBV7-9 to TRBJ1-1, with D possibly being TRBD1 (5 bases). V gave up 1 base and J gave up 5 bases, with 14 bases separating them. CDR1 and CDR2 from the germline V gene are SEHNR and FQNEAQ (reference sequence). The CDR3 contains 15 residues. CDR3 coding DNA: TGTGCCAGCAGCTTAGGGTTGAGGGGTGGAACTGAAGCTTTCTTT. It codes for CASSLGLRGGTEAFF. Drawing the rest from reference TRBV7-9 and TRBJ1-1, the complete variable domain is DTGVSQNPRHKITKRGQNVTFRCDPISEHNRLYWYRQTLGQGPEFLTYFQNEAQLEKSRLLSDRFSAERPKGSFSTLEIQRTEQGDSAMYLCASSLGLRGGTEAFFGQGTRLTVV.

The table lists this clonotype with a count of one. A much larger clone is a single base away; this may be a read error. V usage is TRBV28 and J usage is TRBJ1-1; D may be TRBD1 (5 bases). The germline CDR1 and CDR2 sequences are MDHEN and SYDVKM. The CDR3 is 16 amino acids. The CDR3 sequence is CASNLDGTRVNTKAFF. CDR3 bases: TGTGCCAGCAACCTCGATGGGACTCGGGTGAACACTAAAGCTTTCTTT.

Ten or more counts support this clonotype. This chain uses TRBV10-2 with TRBJ2-3, with a weak D call TRBD2 (5 bases). The CDR3 consists of 14 residues. CDR1 WSHSY and CDR2 SAAADI come from the germline V gene. Trimming took off 6 bases at V and 1 base at J, with 11 bases between the two ends. CDR3 region: CASRPGMGTDTQYF. The CDR3 bases are TGCGCCAGCAGGCCCGGGATGGGCACAGATACGCAGTATTTT.

At least ten counts were recorded for this clonotype. The rearrangement uses TRBV2 and TRBJ2-7, with D tentatively TRBD1 (5 bases). Trimming stripped 2 bases from V and 1 base from J, with 15 bases between. Germline CDR1 reads SNHLY; CDR2 reads FYNNEI. The CDR3 is 16 amino acids. CDR3 coding DNA: TGTGCCAGCAGTGAACAGGGCAGGGCCTTATCCTACGAGCAGTACTTC. Residues: CASSEQGRALSYEQYF.

In its sample, this clonotype was seen many times. The chain combines TRBV20-1 with TRBJ2-1, with TRBD1 matching over 9 bases. The CDR3 length is 14 residues. V lost 5 bases and J lost 0; bases outside the gene matches: 2. Germline V gene data show CDR1 as DFQATT and CDR2 as SNEGSKA (reference sequence). In DNA, the CDR3 is TGCAGTGCTTGGGACAGGGTCTCCTACAATGAGCAGTTCTTC. Protein sequence: CSAWDRVSYNEQFF.